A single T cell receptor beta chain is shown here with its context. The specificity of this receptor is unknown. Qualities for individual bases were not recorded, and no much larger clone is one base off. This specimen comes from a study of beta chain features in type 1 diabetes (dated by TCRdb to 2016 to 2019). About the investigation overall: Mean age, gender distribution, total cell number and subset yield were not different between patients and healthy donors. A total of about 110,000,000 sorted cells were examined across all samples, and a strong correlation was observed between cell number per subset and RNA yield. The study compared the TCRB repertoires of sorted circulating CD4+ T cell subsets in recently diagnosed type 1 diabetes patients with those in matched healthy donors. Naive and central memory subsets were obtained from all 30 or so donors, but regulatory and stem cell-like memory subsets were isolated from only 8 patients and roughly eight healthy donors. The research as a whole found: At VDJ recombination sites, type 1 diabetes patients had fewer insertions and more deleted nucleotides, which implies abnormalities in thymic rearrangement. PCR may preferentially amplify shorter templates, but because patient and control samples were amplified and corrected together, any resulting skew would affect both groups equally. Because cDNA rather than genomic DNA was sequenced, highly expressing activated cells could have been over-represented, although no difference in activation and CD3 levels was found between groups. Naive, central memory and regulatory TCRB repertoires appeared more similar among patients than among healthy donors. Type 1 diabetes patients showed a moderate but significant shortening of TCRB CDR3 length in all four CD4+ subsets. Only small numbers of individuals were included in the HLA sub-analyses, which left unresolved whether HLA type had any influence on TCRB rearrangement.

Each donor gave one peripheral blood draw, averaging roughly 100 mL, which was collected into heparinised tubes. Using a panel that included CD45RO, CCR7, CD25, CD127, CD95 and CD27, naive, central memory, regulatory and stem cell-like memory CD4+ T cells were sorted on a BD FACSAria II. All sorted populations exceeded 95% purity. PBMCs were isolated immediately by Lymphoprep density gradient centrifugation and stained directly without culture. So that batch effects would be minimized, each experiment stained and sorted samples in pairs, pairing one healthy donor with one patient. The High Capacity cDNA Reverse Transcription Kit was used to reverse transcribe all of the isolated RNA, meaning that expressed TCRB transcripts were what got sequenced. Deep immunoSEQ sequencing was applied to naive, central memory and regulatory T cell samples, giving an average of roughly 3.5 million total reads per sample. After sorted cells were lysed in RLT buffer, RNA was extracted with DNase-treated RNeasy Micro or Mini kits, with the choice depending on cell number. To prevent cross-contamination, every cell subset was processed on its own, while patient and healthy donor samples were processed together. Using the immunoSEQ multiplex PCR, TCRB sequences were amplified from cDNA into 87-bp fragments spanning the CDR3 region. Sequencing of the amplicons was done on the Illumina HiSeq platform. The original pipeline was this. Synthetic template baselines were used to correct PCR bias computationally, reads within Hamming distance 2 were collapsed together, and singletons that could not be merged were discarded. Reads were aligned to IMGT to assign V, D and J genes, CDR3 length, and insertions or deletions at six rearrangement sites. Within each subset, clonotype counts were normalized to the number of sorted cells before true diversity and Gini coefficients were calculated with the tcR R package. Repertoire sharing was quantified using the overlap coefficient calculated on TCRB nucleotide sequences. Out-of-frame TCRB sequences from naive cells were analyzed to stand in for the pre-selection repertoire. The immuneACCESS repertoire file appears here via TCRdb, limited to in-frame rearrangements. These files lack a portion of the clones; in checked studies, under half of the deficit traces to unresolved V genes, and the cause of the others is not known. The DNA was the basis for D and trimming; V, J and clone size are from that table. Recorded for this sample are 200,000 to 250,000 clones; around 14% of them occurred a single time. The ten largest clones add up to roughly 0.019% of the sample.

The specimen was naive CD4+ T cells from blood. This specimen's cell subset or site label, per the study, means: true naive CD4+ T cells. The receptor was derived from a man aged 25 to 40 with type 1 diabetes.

The CDR3 here reads CASSPIFPGTADTEAFF. The bases read TGTGCCAGCAGCCCTATCTTCCCTGGGACAGCCGACACTGAAGCTTTCTTT. Recombination linked TRBV7-9 to TRBJ1-1; the central 7 bases match TRBD1. Including cysteine and phenylalanine, the CDR3 has 17 amino acids. The DNA shown is the 51-base CDR3, in frame from base 1. The germline V gene (reference sequence) gives CDR1 as SEHNR and CDR2 as FQNEAQ. Compared with germline, V lacks 5 bases and J lacks 3 bases; bases without a gene match: 15.